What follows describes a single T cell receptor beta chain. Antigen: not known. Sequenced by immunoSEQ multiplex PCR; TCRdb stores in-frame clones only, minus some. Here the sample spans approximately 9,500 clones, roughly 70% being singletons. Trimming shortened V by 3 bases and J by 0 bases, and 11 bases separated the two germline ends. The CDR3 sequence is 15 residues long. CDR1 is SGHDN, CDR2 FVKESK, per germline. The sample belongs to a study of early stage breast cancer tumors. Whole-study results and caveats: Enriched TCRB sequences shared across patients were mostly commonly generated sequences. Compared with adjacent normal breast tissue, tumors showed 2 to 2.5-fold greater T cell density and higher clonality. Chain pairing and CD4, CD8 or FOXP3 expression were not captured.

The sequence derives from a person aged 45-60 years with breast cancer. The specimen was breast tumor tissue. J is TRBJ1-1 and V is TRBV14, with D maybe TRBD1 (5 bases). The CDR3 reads CASSHRGPLNTEAFF. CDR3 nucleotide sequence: TGTGCCAGCAGCCACCGGGGACCGCTGAACACTGAAGCTTTCTTT.